This T cell receptor beta chain emerged from a study of shared clonotypes between healthy human individuals. Study-level information: Donors, aged 18 to 49, were a couple of women and three men. Study-level results: The sampled material consisted only of blood, and tissue repertoires are likely to differ. Compared with memory subsets, naive subsets generally had larger estimated richness.

With respect to this clone: Its antigen remains unknown.

From germline, CDR1 is MDHEN and CDR2 SYDVKM. This CDR3 is built from 13 residues. Trimming pared 2 bases from V and 2 bases from J, leaving 4 bases between. In the authors' methods: Junction-only immunoSEQ data arrived without quality scores, meaning filtering differed. Assay: immunoSEQ multiplex PCR; the TCRdb copy retains only in-frame clones and omits some. V and J calls and clone size are as listed in that table; D and trimming were resolved from the DNA. This sample has about 2.2 million clones, with over 85% found just once. Naive CD8 cells, CD45RO-negative and positively selected for CCR7, excluded terminally differentiated effector memory CD45RA+ cells.

This receptor was obtained from a man aged 18 to 29 in good health. Some clones in this sample may be carry-over from other donors' samples. This chain links TRBV28 with TRBJ2-1; D unclear. What was sequenced was naive CD8+ T cells from PBMCs. The CDR3 DNA reads as TGTGCCAGCAGTTTAAACGCCTACAATGAGCAGTTCTTC. It encodes CASSLNAYNEQFF.